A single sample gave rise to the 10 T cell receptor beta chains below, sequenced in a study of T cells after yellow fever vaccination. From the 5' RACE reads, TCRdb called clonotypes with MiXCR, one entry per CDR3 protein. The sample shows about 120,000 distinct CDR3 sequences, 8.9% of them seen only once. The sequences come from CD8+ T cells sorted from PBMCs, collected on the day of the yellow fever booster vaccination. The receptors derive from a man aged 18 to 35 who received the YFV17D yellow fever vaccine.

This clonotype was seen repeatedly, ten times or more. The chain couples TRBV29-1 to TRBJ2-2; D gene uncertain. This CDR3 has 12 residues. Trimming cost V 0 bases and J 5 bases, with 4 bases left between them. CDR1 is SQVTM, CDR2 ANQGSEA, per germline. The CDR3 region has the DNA TGCAGCGTTGAAGAGGGTACCGGGGAGCTGTTTTTT. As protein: CSVEEGTGELFF.

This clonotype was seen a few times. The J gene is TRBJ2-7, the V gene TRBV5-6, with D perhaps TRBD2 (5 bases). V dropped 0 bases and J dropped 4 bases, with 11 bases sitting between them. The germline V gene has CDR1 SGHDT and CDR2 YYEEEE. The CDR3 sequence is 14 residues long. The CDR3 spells CASSLERSAYEQYV. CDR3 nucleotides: TGTGCCAGCAGCTTGGAGCGGTCAGCATACGAGCAGTACGTC.

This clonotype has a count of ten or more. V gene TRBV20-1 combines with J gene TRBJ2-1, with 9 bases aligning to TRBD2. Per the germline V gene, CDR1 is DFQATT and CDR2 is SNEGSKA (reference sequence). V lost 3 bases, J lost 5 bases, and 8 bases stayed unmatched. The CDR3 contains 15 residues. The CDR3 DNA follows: TGCAGTGCTAGGGGACCGGGACTAGCTCACAATGAGCAGTTCTTC. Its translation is CSARGPGLAHNEQFF.

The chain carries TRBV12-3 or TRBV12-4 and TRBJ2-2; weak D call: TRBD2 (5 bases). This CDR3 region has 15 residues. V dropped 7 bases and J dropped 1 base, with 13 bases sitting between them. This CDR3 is CASNTLRGNTGELFF. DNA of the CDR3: TGTGCCAGCAACACCCTTCGGGGGAACACCGGGGAGCTGTTTTTT.

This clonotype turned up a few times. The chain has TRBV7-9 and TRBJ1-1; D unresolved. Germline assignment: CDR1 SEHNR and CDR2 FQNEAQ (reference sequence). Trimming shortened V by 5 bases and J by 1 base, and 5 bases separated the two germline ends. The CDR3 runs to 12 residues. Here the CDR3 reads CASSTSNTEAFF. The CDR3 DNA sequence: TGTGCCAGCAGCACCTCGAACACTGAAGCTTTCTTT.

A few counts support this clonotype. CDR3 nucleotides: TGTGCCAGCAGTTGGGGCCCTGAGCAGTTCTTC. Translated: CASSWGPEQFF. The rearrangement uses TRBV6-2 or TRBV6-3 and TRBJ2-1; possibly TRBD1 for D (5 bases). The ends were cut back, 4 bases at V and 9 bases at J, with 7 bases in the middle. Germline CDR1 MNHEY, CDR2 SVGEGT. The CDR3 sequence is 11 residues long.

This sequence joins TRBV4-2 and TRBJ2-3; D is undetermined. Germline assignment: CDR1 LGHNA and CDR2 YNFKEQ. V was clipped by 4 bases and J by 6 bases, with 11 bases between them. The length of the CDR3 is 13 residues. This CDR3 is CASSPPNADTQYF. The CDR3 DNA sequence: TGTGCCAGCAGCCCGCCAAATGCTGATACGCAGTATTTT.

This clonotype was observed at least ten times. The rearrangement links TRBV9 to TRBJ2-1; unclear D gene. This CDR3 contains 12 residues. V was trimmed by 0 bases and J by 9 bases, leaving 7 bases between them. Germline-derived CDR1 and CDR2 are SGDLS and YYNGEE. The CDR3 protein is CASSVVAAEQFF. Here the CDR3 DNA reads TGTGCCAGCAGCGTAGTCGCAGCTGAGCAGTTCTTC.

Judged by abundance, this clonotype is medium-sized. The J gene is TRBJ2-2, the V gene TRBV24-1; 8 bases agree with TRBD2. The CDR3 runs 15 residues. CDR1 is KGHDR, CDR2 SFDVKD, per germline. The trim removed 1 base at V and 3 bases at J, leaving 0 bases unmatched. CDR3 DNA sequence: TGTGCCACCAGTGATTTAGCGGGGGACACCGGGGAGCTGTTTTTT. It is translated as CATSDLAGDTGELFF.

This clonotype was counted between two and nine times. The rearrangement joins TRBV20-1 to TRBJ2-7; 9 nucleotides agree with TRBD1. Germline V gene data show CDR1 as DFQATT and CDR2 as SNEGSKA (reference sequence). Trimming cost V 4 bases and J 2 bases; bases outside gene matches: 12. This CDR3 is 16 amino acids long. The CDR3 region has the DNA TGCAGTGCTACTGGTACCGGGACAGGGAAGCCCTACGAGCAGTACTTC. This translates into CSATGTGTGKPYEQYF.